Here is one T cell receptor (beta chain) with its context. The assay was immunoSEQ multiplex PCR, and TCRdb's table has in-frame clones only and misses some. The sample holds about 170,000 clones, over 80% seen once. The data were taken from a study of blood T cell repertoires in COVID-19. CDR3 length equals 13 residues. CDR1 and CDR2 from the germline V gene are SGHAT and FQNNGV. The V and J ends lost 1 base and 7 bases respectively, with 7 bases between them. The sequence was collected from a woman aged 45-65 years who had recovered from COVID-19. The chain couples TRBV11-2 to TRBJ1-4; no clear D. Sequenced sample: PBMCs or T cells enriched from blood (not recorded which). As DNA, the CDR3 is TGTGCCAGCAGCTTAGGGCTGGCTGAAAAACTGTTTTTT. It codes for CASSLGLAEKLFF.